One and the same sample provided the 23 T cell receptor beta chains below, sequenced in a study of T-cell reconstitution after alpha-beta-depleted transplantation in children. Unique molecular identifiers were incorporated during preparation of the TCRbeta library. In TCRdb, the PCR reads were re-called with MiXCR into one record per CDR3 protein. The table includes some 200,000 distinct CDR3 sequences, about 8.4% detected once. Material: PBMCs, mostly from graft donor cells, obtained 360 days after TCRalphabeta/CD19-depleted stem cell transplant. Receptors were obtained from a male patient under 10 years old who had a stem cell transplant for acute myeloid leukemia, so the T cells may come from the graft donor.

This clonotype was seen many times. The chain couples TRBV5-6 to TRBJ1-1; D is ambiguous. The germline gives CDR1 SGHDT, CDR2 YYEEEE. Trimming stripped 0 bases from V and 1 base from J, with 13 bases between. The CDR3 consists of 16 residues. The CDR3 is CASSLDFGRTNTEAFF. Written as DNA, the CDR3 is TGTGCCAGCAGCTTGGATTTCGGACGTACGAACACTGAAGCTTTCTTT.

The V gene is TRBV12-3 or TRBV12-4, the J gene TRBJ1-2; weak D call: TRBD1 (6 bases). The CDR3 has 14 amino acids. Trimming pared 8 bases from V and 5 bases from J, leaving 18 bases between. CDR3 residues: CASLSKGQPYGYTF. CDR3 nucleotides: TGTGCCAGCCTTTCTAAAGGACAGCCATATGGCTACACCTTC.

This clonotype was found many times. V and J are TRBV12-3 or TRBV12-4 and TRBJ2-3; D possibly corresponds to TRBD2 (5 bases). The V end was cut by 9 bases, the J end by 3 bases, with 19 bases between. The CDR3 has 15 residues. The CDR3, as DNA: TGTGCCAGTACTCCCCCAGCGGTTCTAACAGATACGCAGTATTTT. Protein sequence: CASTPPAVLTDTQYF.

This chain links TRBV6-1 with TRBJ2-7; 7 bases are shared with TRBD2. Trimming at V came to 7 bases and at J to 2 bases, leaving 11 bases not matched to a gene. From germline, CDR1 is MNHNS and CDR2 SASEGT. There are 15 residues in the CDR3. The CDR3 bases are TGTGCCAGCACGACGGCGGGAGTGACACCCTACGAGCAGTACTTC. Translated, it gives CASTTAGVTPYEQYF.

The chain has TRBV7-2 and TRBJ2-5; D is perhaps TRBD1 (5 bases). CDR3 length equals 13 residues. From germline, CDR1 is SGHTA and CDR2 FQGNSA. V was clipped by 5 bases and J by 4 bases, with 11 bases between them. The CDR3 is CASSQGSGETQYF. Here the CDR3 DNA reads TGTGCCAGCAGCCAGGGCTCAGGAGAGACCCAGTACTTC.

This clonotype was counted ten times or more. The rearrangement joins TRBV25-1 to TRBJ2-7, with 7 bases identical to TRBD1. The CDR3 has 15 residues. V gave up 4 bases and J gave up 3 bases; unmatched junction bases: 9. Germline V gene sequence: CDR1 MGHDK, CDR2 SYGVNS. Here the CDR3 reads CASSVPPTGDYEQYF. CDR3 DNA: TGTGCCAGCAGTGTTCCACCTACAGGGGACTACGAGCAGTACTTC.

This clonotype was recorded many times. This chain joins TRBV5-1 and TRBJ2-2; possible D gene TRBD1, 5 bases. This CDR3 has 14 amino acids. CDR1 is SGHRS, CDR2 YFSETQ, per germline. V was cut by 5 bases and J by 5 bases, with 13 bases left in between. DNA of the CDR3: TGCGCCAGCAGGAGGACACTGGGAACCGGGGAGCTGTTTTTT. Translating it yields CASRRTLGTGELFF.

At least ten counts were recorded for this clonotype. The chain is built from TRBV20-1 and TRBJ2-2; 7 bases agree with TRBD1. The length of the CDR3 is 12 residues. Germline CDR1 DFQATT, CDR2 SNEGSKA (reference sequence). J was trimmed by 5 bases and V by 3 bases; bases with no gene match: 0. The CDR3 nucleotides are TGCAGTGCTAGCAGGGGGACCGGGGAGCTGTTTTTT. As protein: CSASRGTGELFF.

The CDR3 DNA reads as TGTGCCAGCAGCCCGCGTCCGATCGTAGCGGGGGAAGAGCAGTACGTC. Encoded protein: CASSPRPIVAGEEQYV. This chain uses TRBV7-2 with TRBJ2-7; 9 bases agree with TRBD2. The germline V gene encodes CDR1 SGHTA and CDR2 FQGNSA. The CDR3 has 16 amino acids. After removal of 5 bases from V and 7 bases from J, the junction contained 15 bases not matched to a gene.

As concerns this clonotype: Germline and junction disagree at one end, which may indicate a read error. This sequence joins TRBV7-7 and TRBJ2-2; maybe TRBD1 (5 bases). The germline V gene encodes CDR1 SSHAT and CDR2 FNYEAQ (reference sequence). CDR3 length: 15 residues. The CDR3 coding sequence is TGTGCTAGCACCTGGGGCGTACAGAACACCTGGGAGCTGTTTTTT. This translates into CASTWGVQNTWELFF.

This clonotype occurred a few times. The V and J genes are TRBV11-2 and TRBJ2-4; maybe TRBD1 (6 bases). The CDR3 runs 13 residues. Trimming removed 5 bases at V and 5 bases at J, with 10 bases between. The germline CDR1 and CDR2 sequences are SGHAT and FQNNGV. The CDR3: CASSLGQQNIQYF. The CDR3 bases are TGTGCCAGCAGCCTAGGACAGCAAAACATTCAGTACTTC.

This clonotype was observed a handful of times. The CDR3 region is CASSLEAGKTDTQYF. The CDR3 nucleotides are TGTGCCAGCAGCTTAGAGGCAGGGAAGACAGATACGCAGTATTTT. The chain joins TRBV7-6 to TRBJ2-3, with a weak D call TRBD1 (5 bases). Germline CDR1 and CDR2: SGHVS and FNYEAQ. This CDR3 region has 15 residues. V dropped 1 base and J dropped 3 bases, with 11 bases sitting between them.

The gene calls are TRBV12-3 or TRBV12-4 and TRBJ2-2; TRBD1 agrees at 7 bases. The CDR3 runs to 13 residues. Trimming removed 4 bases from V and 5 bases from J; junction bases left unmatched: 1. The chain's CDR3 is CASSWTGTGELFF. The CDR3 bases are TGTGCCAGCAGTTGGACAGGTACCGGGGAGCTGTTTTTT.

This CDR3 is CASSFSDLAGAPGETQYF. The CDR3 coding sequence is TGTGCCAGCAGTTTCAGTGATCTAGCGGGGGCCCCAGGGGAGACCCAGTACTTC. V gene TRBV12-3 or TRBV12-4 combines with J gene TRBJ2-5; TRBD2 matches 10 bases. Trimming cost V 3 bases and J 5 bases; bases outside gene matches: 15. The CDR3 contains 18 residues.

The rearrangement uses TRBV12-3 or TRBV12-4 and TRBJ2-3, with D maybe TRBD2 (6 bases). This CDR3 has 15 residues. Trimming removed 3 bases from V and 2 bases from J, with 12 bases in between. DNA of the CDR3: TGTGCCAGCAGTTTTAGACGGGACTTCACAGATACGCAGTATTTT. This encodes CASSFRRDFTDTQYF.

J is TRBJ1-2 and V is TRBV12-3 or TRBV12-4; 7 positions agree with TRBD1. The CDR3 runs to 12 residues. With V trimmed by 6 bases and J by 8 bases, 6 bases remained unmatched. The CDR3 DNA sequence: TGTGCCAGCAGCCGGACAGGTTGGGGCTACACCTTC. Protein product: CASSRTGWGYTF.

This clonotype was counted a few times. The genes are TRBV20-1 and TRBJ2-2, with 8 bases matching TRBD2. Germline lookup yields CDR1 DFQATT and CDR2 SNEGSKA (reference sequence). V shed 3 bases and J 4 bases; nucleotides not matched to a gene: 13. This CDR3 has 17 residues. The CDR3 loop reads CSASRGLASFRTGELFF. The CDR3 DNA follows: TGCAGTGCTAGCCGAGGACTAGCAAGCTTTCGCACCGGGGAGCTGTTTTTT.

For the CDR3, the DNA is TGTGCCAGCAGCCACAGACAGGGGGCAGTGACTAATGAAAAACTGTTTTTT. The encoded protein is CASSHRQGAVTNEKLFF. V gene TRBV14 combines with J gene TRBJ1-4; 10 nucleotides match TRBD1. Germline V gene sequence: CDR1 SGHDN, CDR2 FVKESK. There are 17 residues in the CDR3. The junction had 6 bases not matched to a gene; V was cut back by 3 bases and J by 2 bases.

This clonotype was counted at least ten times. This rearrangement joins TRBV7-6 to TRBJ2-1; TRBD1 matches 7 bases. Germline CDR1 SGHVS, CDR2 FNYEAQ. The CDR3 runs 16 residues. The V gene end was trimmed by 5 bases and the J gene end by 8 bases; junction bases not matched to a gene: 15. The CDR3 DNA sequence: TGTGCCAGCAGCGCACGCCGAACAGGGGTGGGTGATGAGCAGTTCTTC. Translated: CASSARRTGVGDEQFF.

About this clonotype itself: A much larger clonotype is one base distant, so this may be a read error. The chain links TRBV7-2 to TRBJ2-2; D is uncertain. The CDR3 spans 14 residues. The germline V and J ends were trimmed by 7 bases and 0 bases, with 9 bases remaining between them. Per the germline V gene, CDR1 is SGHTA and CDR2 is FQGNSA. CDR3 sequence reads: CTSTRRANTGELFF. For the CDR3, the DNA is TGTACCAGCACCCGTAGGGCGAACACCGGGGAGCTGTTTTTT.

This clonotype appeared many times. The genes are TRBV20-1 and TRBJ2-5, with TRBD1 matching 8 bases. Germline assignment: CDR1 DFQATT and CDR2 SNEGSKA (reference sequence). V dropped 0 bases and J dropped 4; count of bases not matched to a gene: 4. This CDR3 has 14 residues. The CDR3 DNA follows: TGCAGTGCTAGAGATAGGACAGGGTTAGAGACCCAGTACTTC. Translated: CSARDRTGLETQYF.

This clonotype was seen more than once but under ten times. The chain has TRBV3-1 and TRBJ1-4, with TRBD1 matching over 8 bases. Losses at the gene ends were 4 bases for V and 6 bases for J; bases not matched to a gene: 4. The CDR3 extends over 14 amino acids. Germline loops: CDR1 LGHDT, CDR2 YNNKEL (reference sequence). CDR3 coding DNA: TGTGCCAGCAGCCCCAGGGGGCGAGATGAAAAACTGTTTTTT. Translated, it gives CASSPRGRDEKLFF.

This clonotype showed up many times. This chain uses TRBV25-1 with TRBJ2-5; perhaps D is TRBD1 or TRBD2 (5 bases each). With 10 bases removed from V and 3 bases from J, the gap between germline ends came to 15 bases. Germline V gene data show CDR1 as MGHDK and CDR2 as SYGVNS. The CDR3 spans 13 residues. CDR3 loop: CATGTPIKETQYF. The CDR3 DNA reads TGTGCCACCGGGACCCCCATAAAAGAGACCCAGTACTTC.